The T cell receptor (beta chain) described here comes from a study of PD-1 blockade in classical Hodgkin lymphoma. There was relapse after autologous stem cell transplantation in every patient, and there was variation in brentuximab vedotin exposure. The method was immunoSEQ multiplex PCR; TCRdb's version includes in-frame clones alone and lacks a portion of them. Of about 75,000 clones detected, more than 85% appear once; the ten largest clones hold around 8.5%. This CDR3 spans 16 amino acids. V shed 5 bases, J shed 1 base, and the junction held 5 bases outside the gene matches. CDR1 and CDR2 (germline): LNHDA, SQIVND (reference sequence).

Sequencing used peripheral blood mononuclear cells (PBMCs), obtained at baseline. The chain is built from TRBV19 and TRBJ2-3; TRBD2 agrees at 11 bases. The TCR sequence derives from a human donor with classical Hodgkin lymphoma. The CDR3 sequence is CASSVQLAGGTDTQYF. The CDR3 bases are TGTGCCAGTAGTGTTCAACTAGCGGGGGGCACAGATACGCAGTATTTT.